This entry lists 21 T cell receptor beta chains sequenced from one sample in a study of CD8 T cells in ankylosing spondylitis. TCRdb fed the 5' RACE reads into MiXCR, producing one record per CDR3 protein. The top ten clones hold about 10% of a sample with about 190,000 distinct CDR3 sequences, 10% to 15% of them seen once. The material sequenced was blood, either unsorted or a sorted T cell fraction (not recorded which). The receptor source for this set is a female donor with ankylosing spondylitis or in good health (not recorded which).

This clonotype was observed a single time. The V gene is TRBV12-3 or TRBV12-4, the J gene TRBJ1-1, with a tentative D call TRBD1 (6 bases). The CDR3 is 13 residues long. V dropped 7 bases and J dropped 3 bases, with 12 bases sitting between them. The CDR3 DNA follows: TGTGCCAGCACCCTAGGGGGGTACACTGAAGCTTTCTTT. It is translated as CASTLGGYTEAFF.

This clonotype has at least ten counts. The chain joins TRBV7-2 to TRBJ2-1; D remains ambiguous. Trimming took off 0 bases at V and 9 bases at J, with 12 bases between the two ends. Germline CDR1 reads SGHTA; CDR2 reads FQGNSA. The CDR3 extends over 14 amino acids. CDR3 residues: CASSLALLSGEQFF. The DNA of the CDR3 is TGTGCCAGCAGCTTAGCGCTTTTGTCGGGTGAGCAGTTCTTC.

This clonotype was observed a handful of times. DNA of the CDR3: TGTGCCAGCAGCCGCCTTCAAGAGACCCAGTACTTC. It yields the protein CASSRLQETQYF. This chain uses TRBV3-1 with TRBJ2-5; D gene unclear. Germline-derived CDR1 and CDR2 are LGHDT and YNNKEL (reference sequence). The V end lost 4 bases, the J end lost 2 bases, and 5 bases lay between the germline ends. The CDR3 extends over 12 amino acids.

A word on this clonotype: One base away lies a much larger clone, so this may be a sequencing read error. The V gene is TRBV20-1, the J gene TRBJ2-1; D possibly corresponds to TRBD2 (6 bases). Germline V gives CDR1 DFQATT, CDR2 SNEGSKA (reference sequence). The CDR3 loop spans 14 amino acids. The CDR3 protein is CSARRRAGVNEPFF. The CDR3 DNA reads TGCAGTGCTCGTCGGAGGGCGGGCGTTAATGAGCCGTTCTTC.

This clonotype was seen ten or more times. The rearrangement joins TRBV12-3 or TRBV12-4 to TRBJ1-5; no clear D gene. Trimming removed 1 base at V and 8 bases at J, with 12 bases between. CDR3 size: 14 residues. DNA of the CDR3: TGTGCCAGCAGTTTAGGGACTCGGAATAAGCCCCAGCATTTT. Protein product: CASSLGTRNKPQHF.

The rearrangement joins TRBV6-1 to TRBJ2-1; 11 bases match TRBD2. With V trimmed by 8 bases and J by 8 bases, 11 bases remained unmatched. CDR1 MNHNS and CDR2 SASEGT come from the germline V gene. The CDR3 has 15 residues. CDR3 coding DNA: TGTGCCAGCCAGAAGGAACTAGCGGGAGCCTATGAGCAGTTCTTC. It encodes CASQKELAGAYEQFF.

This clonotype has ten or more counts. The chain is built from TRBV20-1 and TRBJ2-7; D not certain. With 4 bases removed from V and 5 bases from J, the gap between germline ends came to 9 bases. This CDR3 comprises 11 residues. Germline lookup yields CDR1 DFQATT and CDR2 SNEGSKA (reference sequence). The CDR3 spells CSANGYDEQYF. The CDR3 nucleotides read TGCAGTGCTAACGGGTACGACGAGCAGTACTTC.

This chain links TRBV7-9 with TRBJ1-1; no definite D call. V gave up 5 bases and J gave up 4 bases, with 11 bases separating them. This CDR3 is 13 amino acids long. Germline V gene lookup returns CDR1 SEHNR and CDR2 FQNEAQ (reference sequence). The CDR3 nucleotides are TGTGCCAGCAGCCATGTCGGAAGCACTGAAGCTTTCTTT. The encoded protein is CASSHVGSTEAFF.

J is TRBJ2-5 and V is TRBV7-9; D remains ambiguous. V was shortened by 1 base and J by 1 base, with 7 bases between the two germline ends. The V gene's germline CDR1 is SEHNR and CDR2 FQNEAQ (reference sequence). CDR3 length: 14 residues. The chain's CDR3 is CASSLDPTQETQYF. CDR3 DNA sequence: TGTGCCAGCAGCTTAGACCCGACCCAAGAGACCCAGTACTTC. Complete variable domain (other parts from reference TRBV7-9 and TRBJ2-5): DTGVSQNPRHKITKRGQNVTFRCDPISEHNRLYWYRQTLGQGPEFLTYFQNEAQLEKSRLLSDRFSAERPKGSFSTLEIQRTEQGDSAMYLCASSLDPTQETQYFGPGTRLLVL.

This clonotype was counted at least ten times. The chain combines TRBV4-3 with TRBJ2-7; 8 bases are a match to TRBD1. J gave up 3 bases and V 4 bases, and 11 bases lay outside the gene matches. Per the germline V gene, CDR1 is LGHNA and CDR2 is YSLEER. This CDR3 spans 16 amino acids. The CDR3 spells CASSRVDRTGYYEQYF. The CDR3, as DNA: TGCGCCAGCAGCCGAGTCGATAGGACAGGGTACTACGAGCAGTACTTC.

Ten or more counts support this clonotype. The chain combines TRBV19 with TRBJ1-5; D possibly corresponds to TRBD1 (5 bases). Germline values: CDR1 LNHDA, CDR2 SQIVND (reference sequence). V dropped 9 bases and J dropped 5 bases, with 17 bases sitting between them. CDR3 size: 14 residues. This chain's CDR3 is CASPGIFADQPQHF. Written as DNA, the CDR3 is TGTGCCAGCCCAGGGATTTTCGCGGATCAGCCCCAGCATTTT.

As to this clonotype: A much more abundant neighbour one base away suggests this may be a read error. V and J are TRBV24-1 and TRBJ1-1; D gene unclear. The CDR3 contains 12 residues. The germline V gene encodes CDR1 KGHDR and CDR2 SFDVKD. Trimming left V 4 bases short and J 2 bases short, with 4 bases between. CDR3: CATSDINTEAFF. The CDR3 nucleotides are TGTGCCACCAGTGACATAAACACTGAAGCTTTCTTT.

The chain employs TRBV15 and TRBJ2-7; D possibly corresponds to TRBD2 (5 bases). Germline V gene sequence: CDR1 LNHNV, CDR2 YYDKDF (reference sequence). Trimming left V 1 base short and J 1 base short, with 17 bases between. The length of the CDR3 is 17 residues. CDR3 loop: CATSRGPPEGGSYEQYF. CDR3 nucleotides: TGTGCCACCAGCAGAGGCCCCCCTGAGGGCGGGTCCTACGAGCAGTACTTC.

In its sample, this clonotype was seen many times. The chain couples TRBV27 to TRBJ1-1, with D maybe TRBD1 (5 bases). The CDR3 runs 16 residues. Germline V CDR1 and CDR2: MNHEY, SMNVEV (reference sequence). Deletions cut 2 bases from V and 1 base from J, with 14 bases between. The CDR3 DNA reads TGTGCCAGCAGTTTACCTGAGGGCGGGGGGAACACTGAAGCTTTCTTT. This gives the protein CASSLPEGGGNTEAFF.

This clonotype has ten or more counts. The chain joins TRBV7-2 to TRBJ2-7; D may be TRBD2 (6 bases). V was trimmed by 2 bases and J by 2 bases, leaving 10 bases between them. Germline-derived CDR1 and CDR2 are SGHTA and FQGNSA. This CDR3 is 14 amino acids long. The CDR3 region is CASSLMGLAYEQYF. CDR3 DNA: TGTGCCAGCAGCTTAATGGGACTGGCCTACGAGCAGTACTTC.

This clonotype was counted at least ten times. The CDR3 region has the DNA TGTGCCAGCAGCTCAACTAGCGGGAGCTCCTACGAGCAGTACTTC. Translating gives CASSSTSGSSYEQYF. The gene calls are TRBV12-3 or TRBV12-4 and TRBJ2-7; 11 nucleotides align to TRBD2. V lost 6 bases, J lost 0 bases, and 4 bases stayed unmatched. This CDR3 has 15 residues.

The chain couples TRBV5-5 to TRBJ1-6, with D uncertain. The germline CDR1 and CDR2 sequences are SGHKS and YYEKEE (reference sequence). V lost 1 base to trimming and J lost 10 bases, with 9 bases between them. This CDR3 is built from 13 residues. The CDR3 region is CASSLSSMSPLHF. Here the CDR3 DNA reads TGTGCCAGCAGCTTGTCGTCGATGTCACCCCTCCACTTT.

This clonotype came up many times. This chain joins TRBV7-2 and TRBJ2-1; D perhaps matches TRBD2 (5 bases). Germline lookup yields CDR1 SGHTA and CDR2 FQGNSA. The CDR3 has 17 amino acids. The V gene lost 6 bases and the J gene lost 0 bases, with 18 bases spanning the gap. The CDR3 loop reads CASRPTSLSASYNEQFF. In DNA form, the CDR3 reads TGTGCCAGCAGACCCACTAGTCTTTCCGCCTCCTACAATGAGCAGTTCTTC.

On this clonotype itself: This could be a read error, since a much larger clone is one nucleotide away. The CDR3 is CASRFNTGELFF. CDR3 coding DNA: TGTGCCAGCAGATTTAACACCGGGGAGCTGTTTTTT. The gene calls are TRBV5-5 and TRBJ2-2; no clear D gene. V was cut by 5 bases and J by 2 bases, with 4 bases left in between. Germline V gene data show CDR1 as SGHKS and CDR2 as YYEKEE (reference sequence). CDR3 length equals 12 residues.

This clonotype showed up many times. The chain uses TRBV20-1 and TRBJ2-3; 13 nucleotides agree with TRBD2. CDR3 length: 15 residues. After removal of 3 bases from V and 4 bases from J, the junction contained 4 bases not matched to a gene. CDR1 DFQATT and CDR2 SNEGSKA come from the germline V gene (reference sequence). The CDR3: CSASRLAGGSDTQYF. In DNA, the CDR3 is TGCAGTGCTAGTAGACTAGCGGGAGGCTCAGATACGCAGTATTTT.

This clonotype was picked up many times. CDR3 nucleotides: TGCGCCAGCAGCCAAAACACTGAAGCGGTCGGCACTGAAGCTTTCTTT. It encodes CASSQNTEAVGTEAFF. The chain couples TRBV4-1 to TRBJ1-1; D is ambiguous. This CDR3 spans 16 amino acids. Trimming stripped 2 bases from V and 4 bases from J, with 17 bases between. Germline-derived CDR1 and CDR2 are MGHRA and YSYEKL.